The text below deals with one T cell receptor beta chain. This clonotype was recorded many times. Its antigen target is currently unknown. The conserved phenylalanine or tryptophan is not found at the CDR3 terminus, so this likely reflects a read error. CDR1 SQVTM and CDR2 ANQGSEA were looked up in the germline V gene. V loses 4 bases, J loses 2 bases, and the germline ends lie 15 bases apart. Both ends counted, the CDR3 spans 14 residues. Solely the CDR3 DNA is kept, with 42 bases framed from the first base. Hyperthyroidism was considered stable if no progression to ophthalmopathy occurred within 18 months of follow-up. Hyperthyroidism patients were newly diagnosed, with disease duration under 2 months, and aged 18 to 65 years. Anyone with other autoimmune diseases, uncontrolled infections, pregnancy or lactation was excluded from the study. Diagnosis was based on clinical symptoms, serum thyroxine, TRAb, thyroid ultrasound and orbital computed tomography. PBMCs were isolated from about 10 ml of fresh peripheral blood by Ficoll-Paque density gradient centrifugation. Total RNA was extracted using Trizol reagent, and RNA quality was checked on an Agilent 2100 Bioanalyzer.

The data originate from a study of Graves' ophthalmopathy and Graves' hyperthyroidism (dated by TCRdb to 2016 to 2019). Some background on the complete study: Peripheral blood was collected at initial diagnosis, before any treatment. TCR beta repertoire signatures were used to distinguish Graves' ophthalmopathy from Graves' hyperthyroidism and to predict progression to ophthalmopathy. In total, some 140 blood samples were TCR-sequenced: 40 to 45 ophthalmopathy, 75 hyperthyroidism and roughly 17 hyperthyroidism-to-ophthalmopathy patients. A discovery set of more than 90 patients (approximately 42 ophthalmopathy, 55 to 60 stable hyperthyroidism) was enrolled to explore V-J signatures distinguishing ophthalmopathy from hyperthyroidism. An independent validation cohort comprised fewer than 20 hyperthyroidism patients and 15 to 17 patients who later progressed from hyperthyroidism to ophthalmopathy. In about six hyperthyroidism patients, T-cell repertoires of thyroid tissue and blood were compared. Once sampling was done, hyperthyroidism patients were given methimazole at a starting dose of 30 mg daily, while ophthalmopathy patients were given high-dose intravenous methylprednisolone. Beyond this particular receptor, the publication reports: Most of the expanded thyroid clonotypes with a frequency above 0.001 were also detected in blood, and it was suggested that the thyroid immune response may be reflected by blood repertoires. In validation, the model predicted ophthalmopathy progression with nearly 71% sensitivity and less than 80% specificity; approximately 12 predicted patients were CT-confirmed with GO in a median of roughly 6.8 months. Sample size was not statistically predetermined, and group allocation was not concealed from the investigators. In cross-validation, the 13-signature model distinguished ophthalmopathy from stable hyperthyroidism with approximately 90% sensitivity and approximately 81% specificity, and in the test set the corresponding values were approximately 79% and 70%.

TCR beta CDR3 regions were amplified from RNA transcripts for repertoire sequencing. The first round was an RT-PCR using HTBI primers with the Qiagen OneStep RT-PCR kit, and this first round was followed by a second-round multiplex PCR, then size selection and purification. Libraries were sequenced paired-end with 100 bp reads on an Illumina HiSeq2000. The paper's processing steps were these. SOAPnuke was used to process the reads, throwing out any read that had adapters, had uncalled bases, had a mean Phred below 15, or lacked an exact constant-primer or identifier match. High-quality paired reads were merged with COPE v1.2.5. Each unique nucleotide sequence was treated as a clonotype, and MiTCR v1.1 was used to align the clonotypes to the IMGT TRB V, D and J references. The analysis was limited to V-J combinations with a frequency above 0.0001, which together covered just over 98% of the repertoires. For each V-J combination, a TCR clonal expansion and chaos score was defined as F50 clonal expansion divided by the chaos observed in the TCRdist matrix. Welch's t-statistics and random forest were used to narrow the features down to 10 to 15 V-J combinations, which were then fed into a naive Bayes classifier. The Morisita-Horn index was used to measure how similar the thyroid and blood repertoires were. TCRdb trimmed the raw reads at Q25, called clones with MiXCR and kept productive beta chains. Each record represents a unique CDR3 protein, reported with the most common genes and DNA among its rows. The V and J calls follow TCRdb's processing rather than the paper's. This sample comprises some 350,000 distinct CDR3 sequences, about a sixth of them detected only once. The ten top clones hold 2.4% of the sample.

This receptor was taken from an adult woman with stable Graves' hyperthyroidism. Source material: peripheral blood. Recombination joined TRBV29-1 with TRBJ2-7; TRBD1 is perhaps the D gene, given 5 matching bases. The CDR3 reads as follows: CSVAVNQGTYEQYL. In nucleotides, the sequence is TGCAGCGTTGCGGTGAACCAGGGTACCTACGAGCAGTACCTC.